The text below deals with one T cell receptor beta chain. Its cognate antigen is unknown. These data come from a study of blood T cells in healthy people across ages. Overall study findings and caveats: With donor CMV status unknown, expanded clonotype changes were possibly confounded. The fall in TCR beta diversity per million T cells was roughly linear with age.

CDR3 length: 15 residues. V lost 4 bases to trimming and J lost 5 bases; unmatched junction nucleotides: 9. Looked up from germline, CDR1 is SGHRS and CDR2 is YFSETQ. Total RNA, at least 6 micrograms per sample, was extracted from PBMCs. A second PCR, run for about 7 to 11 cycles, used a sample-barcoded 5' primer plus a J-beta primer mix. The study obtained at least 2.5 million CDR3-containing paired-end reads from every sample. TCRdb fed the 5' RACE reads into MiXCR, producing one record per CDR3 protein. The sample gives 1.5 million to 2 million distinct CDR3 sequences, roughly 27% of which show up once; 7.7% is in the top ten.

The rearrangement links TRBV5-1 to TRBJ1-1; TRBD1 agrees at 9 bases. Specimen: blood. The source is a young woman in good health. DNA for the CDR3: TGCGCCAGCAGCGGCAACAGGGGGCTAGGGACTGAAGCTTTCTTT. The encoded protein is CASSGNRGLGTEAFF.